A selection of T cell receptor beta chains follows, all from one sample in a study of blood T cell repertoires in COVID-19. Sequencing was performed with immunoSEQ multiplex PCR; in TCRdb, only in-frame clones are kept and a portion is missing. This sample has roughly 260,000 clones, with approximately 86% found just once. The specimen was PBMCs or T cells enriched from blood (not recorded which). The receptors come from a woman aged 18-30 years who had recovered from COVID-19. The CDR3 runs from the conserved cysteine through the conserved F or W. Fields, in order: J gene, D gene, V gene, clone size, CDR3 length, CDR3 DNA, CDR3 protein. D genes are given only for firm matches. Not every row has a clone size; where given, it reads once, few, many or a size class.

TRBJ2-1	NA	TRBV11-2	NA	17	TGTGCCAGCAGCTTTCCCTCGTCGGTGGCCTGGGCCAATGAGCAGTTCTTC	CASSFPSSVAWANEQFF
TRBJ1-6	TRBD1	TRBV10-3	NA	18	TGTGCCATCAGTTCCGGGACAGGGGGTGCCGAGGGTAATTCACCCCTCCACTTT	CAISSGTGGAEGNSPLHF
TRBJ2-4	NA	TRBV7-9	once	16	TGTGCCAGCAGCCCTCCCGAGGGGAGGCCTAAAAACATTCAGTACTTC	CASSPPEGRPKNIQYF
TRBJ1-2	NA	TRBV5-4	few	12	TGTGCCAGCAGCCGAGAGATTTATGGCTACACCTTC	CASSREIYGYTF
TRBJ1-2	NA	TRBV2	few	14	TGTGCCAGCAGTGCCGAGGGCCTTAACTATGGCTACACCTTC	CASSAEGLNYGYTF
TRBJ1-6	NA	TRBV30	NA	16	TGTGCCTGGAGTACCTCTCCGACAGGTTCGAATTCACCCCTCCACTTT	CAWSTSPTGSNSPLHF
TRBJ1-1	TRBD1	TRBV2	NA	14	TGTGCCAGCAGAGGGACAGGGAGTAGGCATGAAGCTTTCTTT	CASRGTGSRHEAFF
TRBJ2-5	NA	TRBV7-2	NA	15	TGTGCCAGCAGCTCCCCAAGTAGCTCCCAAGAGACCCAGTACTTC	CASSSPSSSQETQYF
TRBJ1-4	TRBD1	TRBV29-1	NA	14	TGCAGCGTTGTGCCAACGGGACAGTTTGAAAAACTGTTTTTT	CSVVPTGQFEKLFF
TRBJ2-1	NA	TRBV5-1	NA	17	TGCGCCAGCAGCTTGGCCCCTTTGGGGGGGCCGAGTAATGAGCAGTTCTTC	CASSLAPLGGPSNEQFF
TRBJ1-2	TRBD1	TRBV13	few	16	TGTGCCAGCAGCTTAGAACAGGGGGTATTTAACTATGGCTACACCTTC	CASSLEQGVFNYGYTF
TRBJ2-5	NA	TRBV5-1	once	16	TGCGCCAGCAGCTTGGCCAACTCGGGATTCCAAGAGACCCAGTACTTC	CASSLANSGFQETQYF
TRBJ1-2	NA	TRBV5-6	NA	11	TGTGCCAGCAGCCAGGGTGCTGGCTACACCTTC	CASSQGAGYTF
TRBJ2-7	NA	TRBV7-2	NA	15	TGTGCCAGCAGCTTAGGACGCGGGGTCCCTGGCGAGCAGTACTTC	CASSLGRGVPGEQYF
TRBJ1-1	NA	TRBV5-4	once	12	TGTGCCAGCAGCTTGGGGCTCTCTGAAGCTTTCTTT	CASSLGLSEAFF
TRBJ2-4	NA	TRBV29-1	NA	14	TGCAGCGTTGTAGCCACGGGGGCCAAAAACATTCAGTACTTC	CSVVATGAKNIQYF
TRBJ1-1	NA	TRBV30	NA	12	TGTGCCTGGGGCCCCGGGGTCGATGAAGCTTTCTTT	CAWGPGVDEAFF
TRBJ2-5	TRBD2	TRBV6-2/TRBV6-3	NA	16	TGTGCCAGCAGTTACTCACCGGGACGGCGGGAGGAGACCCAGTACTTC	CASSYSPGRREETQYF
TRBJ1-3	NA	TRBV28	NA	15	TGTGCCAGCAGTTTTATACAGAGCTCTGGAAACACCATATATTTT	CASSFIQSSGNTIYF
TRBJ2-7	NA	TRBV5-1	few	13	TGCGCCAGCAGCATTTCTACGTCCTACGAGCAGTACTTC	CASSISTSYEQYF
TRBJ1-1	NA	TRBV9	NA	18	TGTGCCAGCAGCCCCGACCTGCCGGGACACGGAGGGAACACTGAAGCTTTCTTT	CASSPDLPGHGGNTEAFF
TRBJ2-7	NA	TRBV7-9	once	15	TGTGCCAGCAGCCCAGGGGACGCCGGTTTGAGAGAGCAGTACTTC	CASSPGDAGLREQYF
TRBJ1-1	NA	TRBV7-9	NA	13	TGTGCCAGCAGCCCCCCGGGACACAGTGAAGCTTTCTTT	CASSPPGHSEAFF
TRBJ1-4	TRBD1	TRBV11-2	NA	17	TGTGCCAGCAGCTTAGATGATCCAGGGGGCATCGGTGAAAAACTGTTTTTT	CASSLDDPGGIGEKLFF
TRBJ1-6	TRBD1	TRBV27	NA	14	TGTGCCAGCCGCTTCGGACAGGCCAATTCACCCCTCCACTTT	CASRFGQANSPLHF
TRBJ1-4	TRBD1	TRBV5-1	NA	14	TGCGCCAGCAGTTCGGACAGGGGATACGAAAAACTGTTTTTT	CASSSDRGYEKLFF
TRBJ1-6	TRBD1	TRBV11-3	NA	17	TGTGCCAGCAGCTCGACAGGGGGATTCTCCTATAATTCACCCCTCCACTTT	CASSSTGGFSYNSPLHF
TRBJ1-5	NA	TRBV2	NA	15	TGTGCCAGCAGTGAAAGGGGTCTAGAAGATCAGCCCCAGCATTTT	CASSERGLEDQPQHF
TRBJ2-7	TRBD1	TRBV5-4	NA	15	TGTGCCAGCAGCTGGGCTATGGGACAGACCTACGAGCAGTACTTC	CASSWAMGQTYEQYF
TRBJ2-1	NA	TRBV14	NA	12	TGTGCCAGCAGCCAAAGCCCCCTCAAGCAGTTCTTC	CASSQSPLKQFF
TRBJ2-1	TRBD1	TRBV4-1	few	16	TGCGCCAGCAGCCAAGTCGGTACAGGGGGCCAAAATGAGCAGTTCTTC	CASSQVGTGGQNEQFF
TRBJ2-1	TRBD1	TRBV7-2	NA	16	TGTGCCAGCAGCTTAGAGGGACAGGGGGCTTACAATGAGCAGTTCTTC	CASSLEGQGAYNEQFF
TRBJ1-6	TRBD1	TRBV5-5	NA	16	TGTGCCAGCAGCTTCCTGGCGGGACAGATAGTCGCACCCCTCCACTTT	CASSFLAGQIVAPLHF
TRBJ1-5	NA	TRBV7-2	NA	14	TGTGCCAGCAGCCAGGATTATAGCAATCAGCCCCAGCATTTT	CASSQDYSNQPQHF
TRBJ1-1	NA	TRBV3-1/TRBV3-2	NA	12	TGTGCCAGCAGCCATATGAACACTGAAGCTTTCTTT	CASSHMNTEAFF
TRBJ1-1	NA	TRBV16	NA	15	TGTGCCAGCAGCCAACTCCGAACAGGGAACACTGAAGCTTTCTTT	CASSQLRTGNTEAFF
TRBJ2-1	NA	TRBV11-2	NA	15	TGTGCCAGCAGCCTAGGGGGGGAAACCTACAATGAGCAGTTCTTC	CASSLGGETYNEQFF
TRBJ1-5	NA	TRBV4-1	few	15	TGCGCCAGCAGCCATGGGTCCAGGGGCAATCAGCCCCAGCATTTT	CASSHGSRGNQPQHF
TRBJ1-6	TRBD1	TRBV7-9	NA	15	TGTGCCAGCAGCATCGGGACAGGGCAGAATTCACCCCTCCACTTT	CASSIGTGQNSPLHF
TRBJ2-2	TRBD2	TRBV11-2	NA	16	TGTGCCAGCAGCGAGGGACTAGCGGGGGTCCCCGGGGAGCTGTTTTTT	CASSEGLAGVPGELFF
TRBJ2-3	NA	TRBV7-2	NA	12	TGTGCCATCCGTCCGGAGCTAGATACGCAGTATTTT	CAIRPELDTQYF
TRBJ2-3	TRBD2	TRBV13	NA	16	TGTGCCAGCAGCTTCATAGCGGGGGGGATCACAGATACGCAGTATTTT	CASSFIAGGITDTQYF
TRBJ2-3	TRBD1	TRBV5-4	NA	15	TGTGCCAGCAGCTCCAGGACAGGTTCCACAGATACGCAGTATTTT	CASSSRTGSTDTQYF
TRBJ2-7	NA	TRBV6-5	NA	14	TGTGCCAGCAGTACCTCCGGACAGTACTACGAGCAGTACTTC	CASSTSGQYYEQYF
TRBJ1-1	NA	TRBV2	NA	13	TGTGCCAGCAGTGAATGGGGGGACACTGAAGCTTTCTTT	CASSEWGDTEAFF
TRBJ2-1	NA	TRBV29-1	NA	13	TGCAATTGCCAGATCGGGACCTACAATGAGCAGTTCTTC	CNCQIGTYNEQFF
TRBJ2-7	NA	TRBV4-1	NA	15	TGCGCCAGCAGCCAAGAGTACGGGAGTCTAATCGAGCAGTACTTC	CASSQEYGSLIEQYF
TRBJ1-2	TRBD1	TRBV7-9	NA	14	TGTGCCAGCAGCTCCTGGGACAGGCCAACTGGCTACACCTTC	CASSSWDRPTGYTF
TRBJ2-1	TRBD1	TRBV19	NA	13	TGTGCCAGTAGTCCCCCGGGACAGACGGAGCAGTTCTTC	CASSPPGQTEQFF
TRBJ1-3	TRBD1	TRBV5-4	NA	16	TGTGCCAGCAGCTTGGGAAGGGACAGGGGCGGGGACACCATATATTTT	CASSLGRDRGGDTIYF
TRBJ1-5	NA	TRBV2	NA	16	TGTGCCAGCAGTGAAGTCGGCAGGGTTAGCAATCAGCCCCAGCATTTT	CASSEVGRVSNQPQHF